The sequence of this T cell receptor beta chain was determined in a study of long-term antiretroviral therapy in people with HIV. Findings and limits, study-wide: HIV repertoires spanned tighter CDR3 length ranges than controls did.

The CDR3 runs 13 residues. Germline V gene sequence: CDR1 MGHRA, CDR2 YSYEKL. V lost 0 bases, J lost 13 bases, and 6 bases stayed unmatched. Sequencing used immunoSEQ v3.0 at survey level. The data were produced by immunoSEQ multiplex PCR, yet TCRdb's version contains in-frame clones alone and is incomplete. In the table there are approximately 22,000 clones, 80% to 90% of which are singletons. This clone occurred a few times. Its antigen is unidentified. Donors each had at least one pre-ART PBMC sample and at least two post-ART ones. It was in the United States that all participants with HIV were treated.

The chain employs TRBV4-1 and TRBJ1-2; TRBD1 matches 9 bases. This sequence was found in a man between 45 and 60 years old with HIV. The source was unsorted PBMCs, collected 3 years after starting antiretroviral therapy. CDR3 sequence: CASSQEDRGSFTF. The CDR3 DNA follows: TGCGCCAGCAGCCAAGAGGACAGGGGATCATTCACCTTC.